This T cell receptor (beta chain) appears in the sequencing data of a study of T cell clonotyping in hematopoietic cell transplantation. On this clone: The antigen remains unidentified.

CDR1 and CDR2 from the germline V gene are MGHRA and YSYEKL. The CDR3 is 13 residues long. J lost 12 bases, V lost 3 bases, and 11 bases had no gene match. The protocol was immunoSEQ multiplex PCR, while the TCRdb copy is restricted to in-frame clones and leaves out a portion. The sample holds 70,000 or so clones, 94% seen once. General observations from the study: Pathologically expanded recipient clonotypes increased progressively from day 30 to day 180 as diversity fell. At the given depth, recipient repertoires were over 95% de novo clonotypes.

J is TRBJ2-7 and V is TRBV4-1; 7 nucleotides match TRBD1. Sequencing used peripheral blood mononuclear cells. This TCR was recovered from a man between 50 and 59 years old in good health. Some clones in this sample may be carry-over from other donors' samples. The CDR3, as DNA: TGCGCCAGCAGCCAGCTCGGCCGGGACAGACTGTACTTC. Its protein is CASSQLGRDRLYF.